The 15 T cell receptor beta chains below were found in one sample sequenced in a study of T cell responses to AZD1222 COVID-19 vaccine (dated by TCRdb to about 2021). The time point tag for this specimen amounts to: baseline before first vaccination. Library generation was performed with the immunoSEQ multiplex PCR assay. In TCRdb, the immuneACCESS table is reduced to in-frame sequences with V and J assigned. These tables do not hold every clone; where another copy was compared, an unresolved V gene accounts for under half, and the others remain unexplained. The sample records approximately 150,000 clones, around 93% of which are singletons. The leading ten clones occupy less than 2.5% of the sample. The sample here was peripheral blood, taken on day 0 of AZD1222 vaccination. The receptors were sampled from an adult in good health.

The rearrangement joins TRBV18 to TRBJ2-2; 8 nucleotides align to TRBD2. This CDR3 has 17 residues. Germline-derived CDR1 and CDR2 are KGHSH and LQKENI. With V trimmed by 0 bases and J by 0 bases, 3 bases remained unmatched. The CDR3 is CASSPPVAGPNTGELFF. CDR3 DNA sequence: TGTGCCAGCTCACCACCTGTAGCGGGACCGAACACCGGGGAGCTGTTTTTT.

Only one count was recorded for this clone. The rearrangement joins TRBV1 to TRBJ2-1; the table calls TRBD2, which could not be checked here. TRBV1 is a listed pseudogene. The CDR3 totals 17 residues. CDR3 in amino acids: CTTGENGGAKGYNEQFF. The CDR3 DNA sequence: TGCACCACAGGGGAAAACGGGGGGGCGAAGGGGTACAATGAGCAGTTCTTC.

The V gene is TRBV2, the J gene TRBJ1-2; no clear D gene. V was cut by 3 bases and J by 2 bases, with 4 bases left in between. CDR1 is SNHLY, CDR2 FYNNEI, per germline. The length of the CDR3 is 12 residues. In nucleotides, the CDR3 is TGTGCCAGCAGTGACAGGAACTATGGCTACACCTTC. This encodes CASSDRNYGYTF.

The CDR3 loop reads CASSQLTGLNTEAFF. For the CDR3, the DNA is TGCGCCAGCAGCCAGCTGACAGGGCTGAACACTGAAGCTTTCTTT. J is TRBJ1-1 and V is TRBV4-3; 7 bases fit TRBD1. Germline CDR1 reads LGHNA; CDR2 reads YSLEER. This CDR3 contains 15 residues. V gave up 3 bases and J gave up 0 bases; unmatched junction bases: 4.

CDR3: CASRKQGFGSYNEQFF. The CDR3, as DNA: TGTGCCAGCAGGAAACAGGGTTTTGGGTCCTACAATGAGCAGTTCTTC. The gene calls are TRBV27 and TRBJ2-1, with a tentative D call TRBD1 (6 bases). The CDR3 covers 16 residues. Trimming removed 6 bases from V and 1 base from J, with 16 bases in between. Germline values: CDR1 MNHEY, CDR2 SMNVEV (reference sequence).

The rearrangement uses TRBV4-1 and TRBJ2-7, with 7 bases matching TRBD2. The germline V gene encodes CDR1 MGHRA and CDR2 YSYEKL. The V and J ends lost 0 bases and 2 bases, in that order; junction bases with no gene match: 13. This CDR3 is built from 18 residues. This chain's CDR3 is CASSQEPPTGTTTYEQYF. CDR3 in DNA: TGCGCCAGCAGCCAAGAACCTCCTACCGGGACTACGACCTACGAGCAGTACTTC.

The chain employs TRBV5-5 and TRBJ2-5, with TRBD1 matching over 7 bases. In germline, CDR1 is SGHKS, CDR2 YYEKEE (reference sequence). This CDR3 has 13 residues. The J segment lost 8 bases and the V segment lost 5 bases, leaving 9 bases of the junction unmatched. The CDR3, as DNA: TGTGCCAGCAGTTACCGACAGGGAAGTACCCAGTACTTC. Protein: CASSYRQGSTQYF.

This clone was picked up one time. The chain joins TRBV4-1 to TRBJ2-7; no firm D call. The CDR3 has 13 residues. Trimming stripped 0 bases from V and 3 bases from J, with 6 bases between. Germline lookup yields CDR1 MGHRA and CDR2 YSYEKL. The CDR3 loop is CASSQESGYEQYF. The CDR3 DNA reads TGCGCCAGCAGCCAAGAATCGGGCTACGAGCAGTACTTC.

Comments on this clone: Distinct nucleotide sequences in the sample also encode this CDR3. The rearrangement uses TRBV7-9 and TRBJ1-3; D remains unclear. The germline V and J ends were trimmed by 5 bases and 4 bases, with 6 bases remaining between them. Germline V gives CDR1 SEHNR, CDR2 FQNEAQ (reference sequence). The CDR3 spans 12 residues. The CDR3 spells CASSPQGNTIYF. CDR3 nucleotide sequence: TGTGCCAGCAGCCCCCAGGGAAACACCATATATTTT.

V is TRBV19 and J is TRBJ2-1; 10 nucleotides match TRBD2. V gave up 3 bases and J gave up 4 bases; unmatched junction bases: 3. CDR3 length: 15 residues. The germline V gene has CDR1 LNHDA and CDR2 SQIVND (reference sequence). The CDR3 DNA reads TGTGCCAGTAGTATTGGACTAGCGGTTTACAATGAGCAGTTCTTC. Translated, it gives CASSIGLAVYNEQFF.

The chain is built from TRBV11-2 and TRBJ1-2; D ambiguous. V lost 2 bases to trimming and J lost 3 bases, with 10 bases between them. This CDR3 comprises 14 residues. From germline, CDR1 is SGHAT and CDR2 FQNNGV. CDR3 sequence reads: CASSLYGRDYGYTF. The CDR3 nucleotides read TGTGCCAGCAGCTTATATGGAAGGGACTATGGCTACACCTTC.

The J gene is TRBJ1-6, the V gene TRBV10-2; no reliable D call. Germline V lookup: CDR1 WSHSY, CDR2 SAAADI. The ends were cut back, 6 bases at V and 3 bases at J, with 12 bases in the middle. The CDR3 is 15 amino acids. The CDR3 is CASRSGKDYNSPLHF. The CDR3 bases are TGCGCCAGCAGATCCGGGAAAGACTATAATTCACCCCTCCACTTT.

The chain recombines TRBV2 with TRBJ2-2; 14 positions match TRBD2. Germline-derived CDR1 and CDR2 are SNHLY and FYNNEI. The CDR3 contains 18 residues. Unmatched junction bases numbered 6, after V lost 3 bases and J lost 3 bases. Here the CDR3 DNA reads TGTGCCAGCAGTGAGGGGGGACTAGCGGGAGTGGACACCGGGGAGCTGTTTTTT. Its translation is CASSEGGLAGVDTGELFF.

In DNA, the CDR3 is TGTGCCAGCAGCTTACTCGGCTTAAACGGTGGCTACACCTTC. Protein: CASSLLGLNGGYTF. The V gene is TRBV11-2, the J gene TRBJ1-2; no clear D. The CDR3 covers 14 residues. Per the germline V gene, CDR1 is SGHAT and CDR2 is FQNNGV. The ends were cut back, 2 bases at V and 7 bases at J, with 14 bases in the middle.

The genes are TRBV3-1 (or the pseudogene TRBV3-2) and TRBJ1-5, with TRBD1 as a possible D gene (6 bases). The CDR3 sequence is 18 residues long. Germline V CDR1 and CDR2: LGHDT, YNNKEL (reference sequence). Between the trimmed V and J ends, which lost 0 bases and 0 bases, there was a span of 15 bases. The CDR3 DNA follows: TGTGCCAGCAGCCAAGAGGGACATACCAAGCATAGCAATCAGCCCCAGCATTTT. Translated, it gives CASSQEGHTKHSNQPQHF.